A selection of T cell receptor beta chains follows, all from one sample in a study of regulatory T cells in long-lasting Graves disease. TCRdb re-analysed the multiplex PCR reads in MiXCR, keeping a single row per CDR3 protein. Here the sample spans fewer than 500,000 distinct CDR3 sequences, 15% to 20% being singletons. These data also featured in a second study, about T cells in Graves' hyperthyroidism and ophthalmopathy.

Sequenced material: peripheral blood mononuclear cells (PBMCs), taken at new diagnosis, from a patient treated with antithyroid drugs. Source of these receptors: a man aged 40-50 years with Graves disease. Both conserved end residues are part of each CDR3.

V gene	J gene	CDR3 protein
TRBV10-3	TRBJ2-2	CAISDASGDTGELFF
TRBV29-1	TRBJ2-5	CSVGQGGGETQYF
TRBV24-1	TRBJ2-3	CATSGRESTDTQYF
TRBV12-3/TRBV12-4	TRBJ2-5	CASSPDSRGETQYF
TRBV20-1	TRBJ2-2	CSARDLQGYTGELFF
TRBV11-2	TRBJ2-5	CASSLEAGVETQYF
TRBV29-1	TRBJ2-5	CSVEEGLIGETQYF
TRBV7-8	TRBJ2-3	CASSLEVRSGAPPTDTQYF
TRBV20-1	TRBJ2-7	CSARGGLASYEQYF
TRBV19	TRBJ2-1	CASSIGGDLTNEQFF
TRBV28	TRBJ1-2	CASTPRGAGYGYTF
TRBV5-1	TRBJ2-7	CASSLDTLVAEQYF
TRBV11-2	TRBJ2-5	CASSPRRGVLVQETQYF
TRBV29-1	TRBJ1-1	CSVVLGATNTEAFF
TRBV11-3	TRBJ2-5	CASSEGARGVGETQYF
TRBV3-1	TRBJ2-2	CASSQATSGRINTGELFF
TRBV19	TRBJ2-2	CASSLDSGLTGELFF
TRBV28	TRBJ2-5	CASSSTSGSGETQYF
TRBV11-2	TRBJ1-2	CASSLERTGVYGYTF
TRBV2	TRBJ2-1	CASSPTSGGYNEQFF
TRBV6-1	TRBJ1-1	CASSEQGGSTEAFF
TRBV30	TRBJ1-1	CAWSREEMNTEAFF
TRBV28	TRBJ2-1	CASRDFRSSYNEQFF
TRBV2	TRBJ2-2	CASRVVLGGELFF